These 8 T cell receptor beta chains share one sample of origin, sequenced in a study of blood T cell repertoires in COVID-19. TCRdb's copy holds only in-frame clones and misses some; the assay was immunoSEQ multiplex PCR. The sample lists approximately 200,000 clones, 80% to 90% occurring once. Material: peripheral blood. These receptors were obtained from a woman aged 55-75 years who had recovered from COVID-19.

The gene calls are TRBV10-3 and TRBJ1-2, with TRBD1 as a possible D gene (6 bases). From germline, CDR1 is ENHRY and CDR2 SYGVKD. The CDR3 runs to 13 residues. V was shortened by 5 bases and J by 1 base, with 8 bases between the two germline ends. CDR3 sequence (DNA): TGTGCCATCAGTCCGGACAGTAACTATGGCTACACCTTC. As protein: CAISPDSNYGYTF.

The J gene is TRBJ2-7, the V gene TRBV5-1, with 9 bases aligning to TRBD2. The V gene's germline CDR1 is SGHRS and CDR2 YFSETQ. The V and J ends lost 0 bases and 2 bases, in that order; junction bases with no gene match: 3. The CDR3 covers 15 residues. The CDR3 sequence: CASSLEAGGTYEQYF. The CDR3 coding sequence is TGCGCCAGCAGCTTGGAAGCGGGGGGCACCTACGAGCAGTACTTC.

The chain carries TRBV11-3 and TRBJ2-3, with 10 bases that match TRBD2. Germline V gene lookup returns CDR1 SGHNT and CDR2 YENEEA. CDR3 length: 16 amino acids. Trimming at V came to 5 bases and at J to 0 bases, leaving 5 bases not matched to a gene. The CDR3 loop is CASSTETSGSTDTQYF. In DNA, the CDR3 is TGTGCCAGCAGCACCGAGACTAGCGGGAGCACAGATACGCAGTATTTT.

This clone was observed a few times. The CDR3 is CASSTEEASPLHF. DNA of the CDR3: TGTGCCAGCAGCACTGAGGAAGCCTCACCCCTCCACTTT. V gene TRBV7-2 combines with J gene TRBJ1-6; D unclear. CDR3 size: 13 residues. Germline V gene lookup returns CDR1 SGHTA and CDR2 FQGNSA. The V end lost 5 bases, the J end lost 10 bases, and 12 bases lay between the germline ends.

The rearrangement links TRBV20-1 to TRBJ1-2, with D possibly being TRBD1 (5 bases). The germline gives CDR1 DFQATT, CDR2 SNEGSKA (reference sequence). This CDR3 region has 11 residues. Trimming left V 3 bases short and J 6 bases short, with 8 bases between. The CDR3 DNA reads TGCAGTGCTAGGACAGTGGATGGCTACACCTTC. As protein: CSARTVDGYTF.

The J gene is TRBJ2-1, the V gene TRBV7-3; 8 positions match TRBD2. V shed 5 bases, J shed 7 bases, and the junction held 4 bases outside the gene matches. Germline V gene sequence: CDR1 SGHTA, CDR2 FQGTGA. The CDR3 totals 13 residues. The DNA of the CDR3 is TGTGCCAGCAGCCCGGGACTAGATAATGAGCAGTTCTTC. It translates to CASSPGLDNEQFF.

The chain combines TRBV6-2 or TRBV6-3 with TRBJ2-2; unclear D gene. CDR1 is MNHEY and CDR2 is SVGEGT in the germline V gene. The CDR3 is 15 amino acids. Trimming removed 3 bases from V and 0 bases from J, with 8 bases in between. The CDR3 nucleotides read TGTGCCAGCAGTTATGTACAACCGAACACCGGGGAGCTGTTTTTT. This translates into CASSYVQPNTGELFF.

The table lists this clone with a count of one. V usage is TRBV5-1 and J usage is TRBJ1-6, with D possibly TRBD1 on 5 matching bases. CDR1 and CDR2 (germline): SGHRS, YFSETQ. CDR3 size: 15 residues. V was cut by 4 bases and J by 8 bases, with 16 bases left in between. CDR3 in amino acids: CASSPGDSVHSPLHF. CDR3 in DNA: TGCGCCAGCAGCCCGGGGGACTCGGTCCATTCACCCCTCCACTTT.